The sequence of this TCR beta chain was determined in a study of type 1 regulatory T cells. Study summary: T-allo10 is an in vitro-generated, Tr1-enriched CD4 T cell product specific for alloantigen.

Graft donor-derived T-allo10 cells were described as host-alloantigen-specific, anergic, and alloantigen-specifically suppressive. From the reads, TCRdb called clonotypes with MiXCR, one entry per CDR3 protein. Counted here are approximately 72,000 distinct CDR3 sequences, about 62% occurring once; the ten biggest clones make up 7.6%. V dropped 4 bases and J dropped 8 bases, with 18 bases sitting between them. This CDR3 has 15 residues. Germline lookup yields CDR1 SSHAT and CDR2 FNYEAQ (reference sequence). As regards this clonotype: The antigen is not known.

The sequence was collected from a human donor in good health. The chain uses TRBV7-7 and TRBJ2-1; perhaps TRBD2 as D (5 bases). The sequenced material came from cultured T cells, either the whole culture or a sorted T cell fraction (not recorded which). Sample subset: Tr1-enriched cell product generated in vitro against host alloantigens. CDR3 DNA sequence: TGTGCCAGCAGCTCACTAGGCCTTAGGGCGGATGAGCAGTTCTTC. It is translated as CASSSLGLRADEQFF. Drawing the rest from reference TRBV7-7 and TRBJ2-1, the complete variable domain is GAGVSQSPRYKVTKRGQDVTLRCDPISSHATLYWYQQALGQGPEFLTYFNYEAQPDKSGLPSDRFSAERPEGSISTLTIQRTEQRDSAMYRCASSSLGLRADEQFFGPGTRLTVL.